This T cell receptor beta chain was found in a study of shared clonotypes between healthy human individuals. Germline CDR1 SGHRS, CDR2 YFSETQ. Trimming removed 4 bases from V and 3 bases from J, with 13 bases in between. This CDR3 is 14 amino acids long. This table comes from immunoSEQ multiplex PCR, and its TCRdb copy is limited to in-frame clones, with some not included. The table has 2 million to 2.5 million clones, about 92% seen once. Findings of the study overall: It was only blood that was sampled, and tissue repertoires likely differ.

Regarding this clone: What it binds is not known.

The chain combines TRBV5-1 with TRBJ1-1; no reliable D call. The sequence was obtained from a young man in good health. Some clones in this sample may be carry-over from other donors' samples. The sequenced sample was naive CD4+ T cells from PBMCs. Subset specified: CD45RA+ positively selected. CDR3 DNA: TGCGCCAGCAGCCTGGATCGTATCTACACTGAAGCTTTCTTT. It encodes CASSLDRIYTEAFF.